Sequencing of this T cell receptor beta chain was carried out in a study of Graves' ophthalmopathy and Graves' hyperthyroidism. As for the study in general: At initial diagnosis, peripheral blood was obtained, and this preceded any treatment.

Transcripts of RNA were the source for amplifying TCR beta CDR3 regions. RT-PCR was first run with HTBI primers, then multiplex PCR in a second round. TCRdb independently ran MiXCR on the multiplex PCR reads; one entry per CDR3 protein. The table lists about 740,000 distinct CDR3 sequences, approximately 40% of them singletons. CDR3 length: 13 residues. The V end was cut by 8 bases, the J end by 5 bases, with 16 bases between. Germline V lookup: CDR1 MGHDK, CDR2 SYGVNS. The material sequenced was peripheral blood. The sequence was obtained from an adult man with Graves' ophthalmopathy. V gene TRBV25-1 combines with J gene TRBJ2-7; perhaps TRBD1 as D (7 bases). The CDR3 region is CASSGQAGHEQYF. In DNA form, the CDR3 reads TGTGCCAGCTCCGGACAGGCGGGGCACGAGCAGTACTTC.